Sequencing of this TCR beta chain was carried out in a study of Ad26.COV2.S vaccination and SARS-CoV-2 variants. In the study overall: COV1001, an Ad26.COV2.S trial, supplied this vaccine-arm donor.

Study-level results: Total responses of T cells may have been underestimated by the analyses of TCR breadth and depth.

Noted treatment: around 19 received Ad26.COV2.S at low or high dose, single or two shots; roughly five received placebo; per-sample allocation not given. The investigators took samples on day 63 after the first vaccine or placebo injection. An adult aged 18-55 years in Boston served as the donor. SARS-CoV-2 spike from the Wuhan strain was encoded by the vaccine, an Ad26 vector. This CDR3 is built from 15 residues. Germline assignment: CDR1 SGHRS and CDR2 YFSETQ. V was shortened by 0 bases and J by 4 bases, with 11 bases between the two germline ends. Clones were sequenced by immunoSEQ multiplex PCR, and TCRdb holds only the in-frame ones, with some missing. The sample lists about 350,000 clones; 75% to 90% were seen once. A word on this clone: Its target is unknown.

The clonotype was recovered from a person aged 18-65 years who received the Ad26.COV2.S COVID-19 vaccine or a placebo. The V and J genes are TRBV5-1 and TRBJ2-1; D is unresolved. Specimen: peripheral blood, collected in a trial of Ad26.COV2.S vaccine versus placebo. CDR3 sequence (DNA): TGCGCCAGCAGCTTGGTTGGCGGCCCATACAATGAGCAGTTCTTC. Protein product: CASSLVGGPYNEQFF.